This is a list of T cell receptor beta chains from one sample in a study of cytomegalovirus exposure and HLA in healthy donors. Produced via immunoSEQ multiplex PCR; TCRdb's table is partial and in-frame only. The sample includes 200,000 to 250,000 clones, around 83% of them seen just once. Sequenced sample: PBMCs. These receptors all come from a woman in her thirties or forties in good health and CMV-seronegative. The CDR3 runs from the conserved cysteine through the conserved F or W. A D gene is named only where the DNA matches it firmly.

D gene: TRBD1; V gene: TRBV30; CDR3 protein: CAWSFGTGLETQYF
D gene: TRBD2; V gene: TRBV6-5; CDR3 protein: CASSERGTYNEQFF
D gene: .; V gene: TRBV18; CDR3 protein: CASSPRGLFAYEQYF
D gene: .; V gene: TRBV5-1; CDR3 protein: CASNFAPGDEAFF
D gene: .; V gene: TRBV4-3; CDR3 protein: CASSQEFPSGYGYTF
D gene: TRBD2; V gene: TRBV28; CDR3 protein: CASSPGLAREQFF
D gene: TRBD1; V gene: TRBV27; CDR3 protein: CASSLAGTELYEQYF
D gene: TRBD1; V gene: TRBV7-8; CDR3 protein: CASSGNRGRSTEAFF
D gene: .; V gene: TRBV28; CDR3 protein: CASSFGRWGSQPQHF
D gene: TRBD2; V gene: TRBV27; CDR3 protein: CASTLKGLAGGFYNEQFF
D gene: .; V gene: TRBV28; CDR3 protein: CASTEVRFSGNTIYF
D gene: .; V gene: TRBV11-2; CDR3 protein: CASSLRETTDTQYF
D gene: TRBD1; V gene: TRBV14; CDR3 protein: CASSQGQGRYEQYF
D gene: TRBD2; V gene: TRBV5-1; CDR3 protein: CASKVTSGSYEQYF
D gene: .; V gene: TRBV5-4; CDR3 protein: CASSAQAGELFF
D gene: .; V gene: TRBV7-9; CDR3 protein: CASSLAGGSLPYEQYF
D gene: .; V gene: TRBV6-6; CDR3 protein: CASSYSSSGVNTEAFF
D gene: .; V gene: TRBV5-8; CDR3 protein: CASSLGQSPYQETQYF
D gene: .; V gene: TRBV7-9; CDR3 protein: CASRAGHEETQYF
D gene: TRBD1; V gene: TRBV29-1; CDR3 protein: CSVDPHRGENTEAFF
D gene: TRBD1; V gene: TRBV5-1; CDR3 protein: CASSSYRGQNTGELFF
D gene: TRBD1; V gene: TRBV2; CDR3 protein: CASSGLGTGRYEQYF
D gene: .; V gene: TRBV28; CDR3 protein: CATESGGTVGTQYF
D gene: TRBD1; V gene: TRBV2; CDR3 protein: CASRGTGNTGELFF
D gene: TRBD2; V gene: TRBV6-5; CDR3 protein: CASRRASGYTDTQYF
D gene: TRBD1; V gene: TRBV7-9; CDR3 protein: CASGTASYEQYF
D gene: TRBD2; V gene: TRBV5-1; CDR3 protein: CASSRGGYEGIGYENIQYF
D gene: .; V gene: TRBV6-1; CDR3 protein: CASIITVNTEAFF
D gene: .; V gene: TRBV5-4; CDR3 protein: CASSLRQQETQYF
D gene: .; V gene: TRBV6-6; CDR3 protein: CASFNRNYGYTF
D gene: TRBD1; V gene: TRBV30; CDR3 protein: CAWILQGGSTEAFF
D gene: .; V gene: TRBV28; CDR3 protein: CASSPQLGTYEQYF
D gene: TRBD1; V gene: TRBV28; CDR3 protein: CASSDRESEQYF